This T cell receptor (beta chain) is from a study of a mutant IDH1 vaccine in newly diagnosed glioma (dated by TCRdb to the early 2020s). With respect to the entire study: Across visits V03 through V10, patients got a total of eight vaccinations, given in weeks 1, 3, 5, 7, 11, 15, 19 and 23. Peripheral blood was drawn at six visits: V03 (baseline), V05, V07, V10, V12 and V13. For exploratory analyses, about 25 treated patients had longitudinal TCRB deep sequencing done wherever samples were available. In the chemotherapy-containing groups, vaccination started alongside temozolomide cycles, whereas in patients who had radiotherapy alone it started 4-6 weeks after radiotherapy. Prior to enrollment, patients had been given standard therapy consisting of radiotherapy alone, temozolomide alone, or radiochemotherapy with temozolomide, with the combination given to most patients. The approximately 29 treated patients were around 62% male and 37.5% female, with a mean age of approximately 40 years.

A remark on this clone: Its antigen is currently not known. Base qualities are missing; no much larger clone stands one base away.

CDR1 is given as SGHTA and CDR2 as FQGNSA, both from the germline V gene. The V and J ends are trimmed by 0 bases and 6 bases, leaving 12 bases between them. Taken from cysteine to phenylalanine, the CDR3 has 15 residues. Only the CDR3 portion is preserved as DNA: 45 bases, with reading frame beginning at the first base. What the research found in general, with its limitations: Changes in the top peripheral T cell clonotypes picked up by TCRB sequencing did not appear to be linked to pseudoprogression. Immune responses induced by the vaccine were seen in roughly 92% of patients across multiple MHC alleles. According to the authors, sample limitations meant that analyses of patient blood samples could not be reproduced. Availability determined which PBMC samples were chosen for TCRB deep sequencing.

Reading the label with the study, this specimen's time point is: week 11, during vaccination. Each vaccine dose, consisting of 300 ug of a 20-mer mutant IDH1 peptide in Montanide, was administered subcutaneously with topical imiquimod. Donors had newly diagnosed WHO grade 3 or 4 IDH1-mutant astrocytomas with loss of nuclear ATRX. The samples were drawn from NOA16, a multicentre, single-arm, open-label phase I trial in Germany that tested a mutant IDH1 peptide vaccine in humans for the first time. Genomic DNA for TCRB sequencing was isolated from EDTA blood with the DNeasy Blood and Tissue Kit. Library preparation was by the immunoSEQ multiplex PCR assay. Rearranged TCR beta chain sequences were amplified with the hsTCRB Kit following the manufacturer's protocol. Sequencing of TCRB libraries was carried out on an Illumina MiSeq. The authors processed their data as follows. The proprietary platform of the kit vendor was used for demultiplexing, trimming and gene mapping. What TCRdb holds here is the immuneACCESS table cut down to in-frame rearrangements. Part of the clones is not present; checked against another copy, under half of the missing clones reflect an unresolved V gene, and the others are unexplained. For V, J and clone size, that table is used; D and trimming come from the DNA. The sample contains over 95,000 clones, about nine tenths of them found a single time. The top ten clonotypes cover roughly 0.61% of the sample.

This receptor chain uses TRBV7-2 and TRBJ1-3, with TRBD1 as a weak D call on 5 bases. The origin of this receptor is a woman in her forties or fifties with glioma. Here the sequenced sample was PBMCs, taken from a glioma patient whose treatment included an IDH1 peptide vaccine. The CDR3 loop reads CASSLAQGVLNTIYF. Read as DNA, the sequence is TGTGCCAGCAGCTTAGCGCAAGGGGTTCTAAACACCATATATTTT.